The clone carrying this T cell receptor (beta chain) came up once. The data were obtained in a study of blood T cell repertoires in COVID-19. Study-wide background: The cDNA or gDNA used as material had been derived from T cells, B-cell-depleted T cells, or PBMCs.

Trimming pared 6 bases from V and 4 bases from J, leaving 3 bases between. This CDR3 comprises 10 residues. The germline CDR1 and CDR2 sequences are MNHEY and SMNVEV (reference sequence). Clones were sequenced by immunoSEQ multiplex PCR, and TCRdb holds only the in-frame ones, with some missing. The repertoire holds 150,000 or so clones, with roughly 86% as singletons. This clonotype was sampled from an older woman with COVID-19, enrolled during active disease. Sequencing input: peripheral blood. The genes are TRBV27 and TRBJ1-2, with D hard to call. DNA of the CDR3: TGTGCCAGCAGCATCTATGGCTACACCTTC. It encodes CASSIYGYTF.